This T cell receptor (beta chain) was captured in a study of blood T cell repertoires in COVID-19. Across the whole study: Acute and convalescent COVID-19 samples came from the United States, Italy and Spain. PBMCs, B-cell-depleted T cells, or T cells were the source of the cDNA or gDNA that made up the material.

Those enrolled in Seattle joined during active infection and were followed longitudinally afterward. Some clones are missing from TCRdb's copy, which holds only in-frame ones; the method was immunoSEQ multiplex PCR. This table holds fewer than 90,000 clones, 65% to 85% found once. This CDR3 has 16 residues. The V and J ends lost 4 bases and 2 bases, in that order; junction bases with no gene match: 7. Germline V gene sequence: CDR1 MDHEN, CDR2 SYDVKM. Sequencing used peripheral blood. The source of this sequence is a man in his 70s with COVID-19, enrolled during active disease. V usage is TRBV28 and J usage is TRBJ2-7; TRBD2 agrees at 11 bases. CDR3 protein: CASSSAASGGTYEQYF. CDR3 coding DNA: TGTGCCAGCAGTTCCGCAGCTAGCGGGGGGACCTACGAGCAGTACTTC.